This T cell receptor beta chain was retrieved from a study of CD8 T cells in Susac syndrome. With random hexamers, 0.5 to 1 ug RNA was reverse transcribed. TCRdb re-called the immunoSEQ multiplex PCR reads with MiXCR, one entry per CDR3 protein. This table has some 190,000 distinct CDR3 sequences, 94% appearing once. This receptor was taken from a human donor with Susac syndrome. The sequenced sample consisted of CD4+ T cells from PBMCs.

In DNA form, the CDR3 reads TGCGCCAGCAGCCGGTCCGGGACAGGGAGAGGAGACACTGAAGCTTTCTTT. It translates to CASSRSGTGRGDTEAFF. This chain links TRBV4-1 with TRBJ1-1; 9 positions agree with TRBD1. Trimming removed 4 bases from V and 3 bases from J; junction bases left unmatched: 12. Germline lookup yields CDR1 MGHRA and CDR2 YSYEKL. There are 17 residues in the CDR3.